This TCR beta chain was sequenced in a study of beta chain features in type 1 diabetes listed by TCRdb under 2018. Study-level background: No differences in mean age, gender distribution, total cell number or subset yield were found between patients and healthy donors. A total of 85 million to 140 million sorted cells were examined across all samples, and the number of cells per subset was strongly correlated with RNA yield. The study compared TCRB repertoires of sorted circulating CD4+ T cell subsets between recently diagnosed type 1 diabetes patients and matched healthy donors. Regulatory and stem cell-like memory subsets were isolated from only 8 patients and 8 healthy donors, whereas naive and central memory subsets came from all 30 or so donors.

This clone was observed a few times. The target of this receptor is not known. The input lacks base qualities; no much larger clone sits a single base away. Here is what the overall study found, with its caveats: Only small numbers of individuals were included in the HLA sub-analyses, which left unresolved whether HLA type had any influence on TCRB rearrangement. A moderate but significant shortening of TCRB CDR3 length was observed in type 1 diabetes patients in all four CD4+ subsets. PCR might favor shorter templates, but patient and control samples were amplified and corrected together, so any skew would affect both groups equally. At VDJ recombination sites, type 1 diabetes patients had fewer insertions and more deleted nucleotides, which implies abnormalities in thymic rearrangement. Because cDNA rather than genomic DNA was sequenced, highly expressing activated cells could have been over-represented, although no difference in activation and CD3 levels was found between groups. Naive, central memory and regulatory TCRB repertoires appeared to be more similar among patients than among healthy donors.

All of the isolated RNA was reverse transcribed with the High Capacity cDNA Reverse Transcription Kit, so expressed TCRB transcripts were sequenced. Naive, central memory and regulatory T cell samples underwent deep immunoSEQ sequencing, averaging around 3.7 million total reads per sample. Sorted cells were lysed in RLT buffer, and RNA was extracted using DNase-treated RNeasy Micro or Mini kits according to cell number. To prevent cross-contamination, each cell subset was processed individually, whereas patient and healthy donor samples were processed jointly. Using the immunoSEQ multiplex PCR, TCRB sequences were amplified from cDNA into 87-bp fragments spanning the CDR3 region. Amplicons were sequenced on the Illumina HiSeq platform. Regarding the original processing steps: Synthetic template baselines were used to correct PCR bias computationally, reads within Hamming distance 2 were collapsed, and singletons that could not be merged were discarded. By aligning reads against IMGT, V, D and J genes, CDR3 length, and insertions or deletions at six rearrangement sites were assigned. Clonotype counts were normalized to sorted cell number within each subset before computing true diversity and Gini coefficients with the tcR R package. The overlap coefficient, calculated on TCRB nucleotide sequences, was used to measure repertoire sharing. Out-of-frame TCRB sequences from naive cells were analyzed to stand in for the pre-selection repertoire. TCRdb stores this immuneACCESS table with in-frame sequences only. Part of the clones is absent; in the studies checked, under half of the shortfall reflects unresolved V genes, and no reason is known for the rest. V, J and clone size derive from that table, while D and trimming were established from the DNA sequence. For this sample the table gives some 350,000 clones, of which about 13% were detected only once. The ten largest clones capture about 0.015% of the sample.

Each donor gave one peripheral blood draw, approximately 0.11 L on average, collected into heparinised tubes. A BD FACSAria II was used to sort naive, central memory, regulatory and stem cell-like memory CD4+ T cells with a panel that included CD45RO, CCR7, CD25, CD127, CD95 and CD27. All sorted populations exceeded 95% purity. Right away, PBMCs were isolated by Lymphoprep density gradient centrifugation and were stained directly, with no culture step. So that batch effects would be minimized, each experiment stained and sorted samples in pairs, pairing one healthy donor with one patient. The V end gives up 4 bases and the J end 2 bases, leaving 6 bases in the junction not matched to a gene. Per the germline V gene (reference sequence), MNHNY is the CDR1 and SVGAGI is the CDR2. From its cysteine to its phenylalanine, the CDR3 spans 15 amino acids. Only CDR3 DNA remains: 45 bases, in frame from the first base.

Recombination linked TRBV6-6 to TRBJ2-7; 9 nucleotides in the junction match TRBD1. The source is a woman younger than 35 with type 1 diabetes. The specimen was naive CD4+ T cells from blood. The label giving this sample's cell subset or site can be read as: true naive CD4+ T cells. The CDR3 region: CASSSYRGPTYEQYF. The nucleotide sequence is TGTGCCAGCAGTTCCTACAGGGGGCCCACCTACGAGCAGTACTTC.